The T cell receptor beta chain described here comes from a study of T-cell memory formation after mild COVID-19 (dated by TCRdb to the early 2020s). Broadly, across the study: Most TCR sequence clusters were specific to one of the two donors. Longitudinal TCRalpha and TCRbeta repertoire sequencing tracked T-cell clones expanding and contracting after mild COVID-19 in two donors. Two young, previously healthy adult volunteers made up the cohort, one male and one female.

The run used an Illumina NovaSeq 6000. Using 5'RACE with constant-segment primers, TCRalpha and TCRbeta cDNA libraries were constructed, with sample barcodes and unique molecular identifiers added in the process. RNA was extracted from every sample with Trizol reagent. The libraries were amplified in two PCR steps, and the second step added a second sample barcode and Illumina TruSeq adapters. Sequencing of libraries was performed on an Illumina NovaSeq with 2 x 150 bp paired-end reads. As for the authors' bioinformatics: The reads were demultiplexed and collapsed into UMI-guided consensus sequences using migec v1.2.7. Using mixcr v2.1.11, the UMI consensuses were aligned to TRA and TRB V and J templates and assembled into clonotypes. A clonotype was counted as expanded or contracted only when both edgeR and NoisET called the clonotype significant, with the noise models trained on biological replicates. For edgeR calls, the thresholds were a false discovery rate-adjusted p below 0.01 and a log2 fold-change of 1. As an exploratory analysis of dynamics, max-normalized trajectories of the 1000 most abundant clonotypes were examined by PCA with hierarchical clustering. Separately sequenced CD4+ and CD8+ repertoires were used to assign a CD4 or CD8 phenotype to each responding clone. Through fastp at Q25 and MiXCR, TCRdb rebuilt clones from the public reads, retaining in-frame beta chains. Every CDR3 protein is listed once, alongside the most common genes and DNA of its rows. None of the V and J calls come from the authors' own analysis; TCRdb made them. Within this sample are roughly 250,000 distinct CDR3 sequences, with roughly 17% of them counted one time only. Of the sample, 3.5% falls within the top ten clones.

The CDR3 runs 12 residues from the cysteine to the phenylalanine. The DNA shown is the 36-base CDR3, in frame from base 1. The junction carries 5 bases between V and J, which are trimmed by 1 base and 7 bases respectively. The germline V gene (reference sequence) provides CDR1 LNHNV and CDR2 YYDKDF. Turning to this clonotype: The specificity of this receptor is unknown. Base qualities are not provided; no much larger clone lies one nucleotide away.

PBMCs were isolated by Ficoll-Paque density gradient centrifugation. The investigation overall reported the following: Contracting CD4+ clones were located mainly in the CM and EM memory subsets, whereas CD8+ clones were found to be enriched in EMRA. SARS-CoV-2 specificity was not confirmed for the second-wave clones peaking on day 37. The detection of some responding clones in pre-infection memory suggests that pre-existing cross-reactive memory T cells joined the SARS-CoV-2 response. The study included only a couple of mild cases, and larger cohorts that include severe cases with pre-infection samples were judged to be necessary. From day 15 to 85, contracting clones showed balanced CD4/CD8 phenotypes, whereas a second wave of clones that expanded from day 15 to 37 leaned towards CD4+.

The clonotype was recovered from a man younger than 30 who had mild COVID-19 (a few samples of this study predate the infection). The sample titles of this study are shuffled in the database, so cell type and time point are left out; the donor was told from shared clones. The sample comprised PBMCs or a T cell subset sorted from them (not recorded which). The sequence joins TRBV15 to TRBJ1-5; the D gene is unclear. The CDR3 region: CATSRAQQPQHF. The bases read TGTGCCACCAGCAGAGCCCAACAGCCCCAGCATTTT.